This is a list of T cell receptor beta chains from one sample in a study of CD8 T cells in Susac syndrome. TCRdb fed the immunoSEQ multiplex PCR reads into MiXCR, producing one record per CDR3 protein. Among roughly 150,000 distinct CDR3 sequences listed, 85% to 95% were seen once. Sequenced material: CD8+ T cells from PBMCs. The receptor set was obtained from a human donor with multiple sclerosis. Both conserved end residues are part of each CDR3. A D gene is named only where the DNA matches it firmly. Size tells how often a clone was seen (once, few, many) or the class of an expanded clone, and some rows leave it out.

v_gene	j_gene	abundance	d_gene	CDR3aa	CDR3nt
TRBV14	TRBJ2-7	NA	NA	CASSQDLGGRPDEQYF	TGTGCCAGCAGCCAAGATCTAGGGGGAAGACCTGACGAGCAGTACTTC
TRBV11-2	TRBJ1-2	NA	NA	CASSLSGYYGYTF	TGTGCCAGCAGCTTATCAGGGTACTATGGCTACACCTTC
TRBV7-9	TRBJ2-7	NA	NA	CASSTSLGVGLSSYEQYF	TGTGCCAGCAGCACTAGCCTCGGAGTAGGCCTGAGCTCCTACGAGCAGTACTTC
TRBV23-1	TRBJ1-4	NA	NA	CASSQPTVLNEKLFF	TGCGCCAGCAGTCAGCCGACAGTCCTTAATGAAAAACTGTTTTTT
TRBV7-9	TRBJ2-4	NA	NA	CASSLEGIQYF	TGTGCCAGCAGCTTAGAGGGCATTCAGTACTTC
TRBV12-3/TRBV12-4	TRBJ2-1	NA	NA	CASSPNNNEQFF	TGTGCCAGCAGTCCCAACAACAATGAGCAGTTCTTC
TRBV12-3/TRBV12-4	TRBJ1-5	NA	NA	CASSFKGTYQPQHF	TGTGCCAGCAGTTTCAAGGGCACTTATCAGCCCCAGCATTTT
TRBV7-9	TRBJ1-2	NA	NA	CASSRPGGLDYGYTF	TGTGCCAGCAGCCGCCCGGGGGGGCTAGACTATGGCTACACCTTC
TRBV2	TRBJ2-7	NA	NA	CASSIQGNPYEQYF	TGTGCCAGCAGCATTCAGGGGAACCCCTACGAGCAGTACTTC
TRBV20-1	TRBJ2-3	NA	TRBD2	CSARGLRGSTDTQYF	TGCAGTGCTAGGGGACTGCGGGGGAGCACAGATACGCAGTATTTT
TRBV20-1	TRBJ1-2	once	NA	CSARDPADYGYTF	TGCAGTGCTAGAGATCCGGCCGACTATGGCTACACCTTC
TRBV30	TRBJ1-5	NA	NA	CACQTGGSNQPQHF	TGTGCCTGCCAGACGGGGGGCAGCAATCAGCCCCAGCATTTT
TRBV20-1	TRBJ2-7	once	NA	CSARAHTGSYEQYF	TGCAGTGCTAGAGCCCACACGGGATCCTACGAGCAGTACTTC
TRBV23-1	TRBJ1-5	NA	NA	CASSQLRGDPQPQHF	TGCGCCAGCAGTCAATTGAGAGGGGACCCCCAGCCCCAGCATTTT
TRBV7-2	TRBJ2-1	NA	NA	CASSYTSKAEQFF	TGTGCCAGCAGCTACACTTCAAAAGCTGAGCAGTTCTTC
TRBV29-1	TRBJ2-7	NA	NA	CSVEGGVYEQYF	TGCAGCGTTGAAGGAGGGGTCTACGAGCAGTACTTC
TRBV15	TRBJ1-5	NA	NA	CATSTSSSNQPQHF	TGTGCCACCAGCACGTCTAGTAGCAATCAGCCCCAGCATTTT
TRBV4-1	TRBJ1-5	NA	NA	CASSHSGSLQPQHF	TGCGCCAGCAGCCACTCAGGGTCCCTTCAGCCCCAGCATTTT
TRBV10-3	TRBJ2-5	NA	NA	CAIKAAGKETQYF	TGTGCCATCAAGGCGGCAGGGAAAGAGACCCAGTACTTC
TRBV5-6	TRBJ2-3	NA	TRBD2	CASSLLASGVSTDTQYF	TGTGCCAGCAGTTTGTTGGCTAGCGGGGTTAGCACAGATACGCAGTATTTT
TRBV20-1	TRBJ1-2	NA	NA	CSARDSINYGYTF	TGCAGTGCTAGGGACAGCATTAACTATGGCTACACCTTC
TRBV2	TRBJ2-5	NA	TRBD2	CASSGPSGDPPETQYF	TGTGCCAGCAGTGGTCCTAGCGGGGACCCTCCGGAGACCCAGTACTTC
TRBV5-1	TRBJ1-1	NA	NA	CAGEEMNTEAFF	TGCGCCGGGGAGGAGATGAACACTGAAGCTTTCTTT
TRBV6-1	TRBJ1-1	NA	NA	CASRGEDREAFF	TGTGCCAGCAGGGGGGAAGACAGGGAAGCTTTCTTT
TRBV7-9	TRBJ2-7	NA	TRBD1	CASSPPQGRGREQYF	TGTGCCAGCAGCCCCCCTCAGGGCAGGGGGCGTGAGCAGTACTTC
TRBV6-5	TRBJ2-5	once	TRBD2	CASSGLAGQETQYF	TGTGCCAGCAGTGGACTAGCGGGGCAAGAGACCCAGTACTTC
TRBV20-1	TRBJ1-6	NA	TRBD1	CSARDRDRDNSPLHF	TGCAGTGCTAGAGATCGGGACAGGGATAATTCACCCCTCCACTTT
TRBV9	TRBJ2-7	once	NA	CASSVEGGRAYEQYF	TGTGCCAGCAGCGTAGAAGGGGGTCGGGCTTACGAGCAGTACTTC
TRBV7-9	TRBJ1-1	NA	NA	CASSLGGGGYSNTEAFF	TGTGCCAGCAGCTTGGGAGGGGGAGGCTACTCGAACACTGAAGCTTTCTTT
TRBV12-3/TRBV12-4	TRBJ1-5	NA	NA	CASSFGLSNQPQHF	TGTGCCAGCAGTTTCGGTCTTAGCAATCAGCCCCAGCATTTT
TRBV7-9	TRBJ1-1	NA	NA	CASELINVGTEAFF	TGTGCCAGCGAATTGATCAATGTGGGAACTGAAGCTTTCTTT
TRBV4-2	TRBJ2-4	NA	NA	CASSPLNGGAKNIQYF	TGTGCCAGCAGCCCCCTCAATGGGGGTGCCAAAAACATTCAGTACTTC
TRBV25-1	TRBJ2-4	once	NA	CASSNFSLAKNIQYF	TGTGCCAGCAGCAACTTCAGCCTGGCCAAAAACATTCAGTACTTC
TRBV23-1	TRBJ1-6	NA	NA	CASSQSGRPEGNSPLHF	TGCGCCAGCAGTCAATCGGGGCGGCCGGAGGGAAATTCACCCCTCCACTTT
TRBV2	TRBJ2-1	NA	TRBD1	CASSESGRTGPYNEQFF	TGTGCCAGCAGTGAAAGTGGGCGGACAGGGCCATACAATGAGCAGTTCTTC